This paragraph covers one T cell receptor (beta chain) sequence. The entry originates in a study of cytomegalovirus exposure and HLA in healthy donors. PCR amplification relied on 60 Vbeta primers (plus 13 Jbeta primers). This table comes from immunoSEQ multiplex PCR, and its TCRdb copy is limited to in-frame clones, with some not included. Of around 120,000 clones detected, about 80% appear once; the ten largest clones hold 2.7%. The CDR3 length is 14 residues. Germline V gives CDR1 ENHRY, CDR2 SYGVKD. V gave up 0 bases and J gave up 8 bases; unmatched junction bases: 5. The receptor comes from a woman aged 40-49 years in good health and CMV-seropositive. Sequences were obtained from PBMCs. This rearrangement joins TRBV10-3 to TRBJ1-2; 8 bases align to TRBD1. In DNA form, the CDR3 reads TGTGCCATCAGTGAGTCTGGACAGGGCCTCGGCTACACCTTC. Its protein product is CAISESGQGLGYTF.